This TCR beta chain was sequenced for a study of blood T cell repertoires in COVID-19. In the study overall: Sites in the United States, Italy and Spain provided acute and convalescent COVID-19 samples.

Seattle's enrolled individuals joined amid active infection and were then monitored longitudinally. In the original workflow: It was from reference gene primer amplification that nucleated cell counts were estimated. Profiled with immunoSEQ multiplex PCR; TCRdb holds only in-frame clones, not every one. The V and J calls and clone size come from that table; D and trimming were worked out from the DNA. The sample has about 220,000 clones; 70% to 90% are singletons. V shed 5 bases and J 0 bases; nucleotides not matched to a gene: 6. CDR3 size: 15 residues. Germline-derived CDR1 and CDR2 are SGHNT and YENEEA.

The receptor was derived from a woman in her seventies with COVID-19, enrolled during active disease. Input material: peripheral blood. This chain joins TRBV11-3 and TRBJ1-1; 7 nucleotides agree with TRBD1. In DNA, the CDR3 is TGTGCCAGCAGCACCTCCGGGACAGTGAACACTGAAGCTTTCTTT. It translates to CASSTSGTVNTEAFF. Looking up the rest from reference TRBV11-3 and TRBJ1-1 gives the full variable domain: EAGVVQSPRYKIIEKKQPVAFWCNPISGHNTLYWYLQNLGQGPELLIRYENEEAVDDSQLPKDRFSAERLKGVDSTLKIQPAELGDSAVYLCASSTSGTVNTEAFFGQGTRLTVV.